This passage covers 21 T cell receptor beta chains from one sample sequenced in a study of cytomegalovirus exposure and HLA in healthy donors. Assay used: immunoSEQ multiplex PCR; TCRdb lists only in-frame clones, some missing. This table has some 250,000 clones, almost 90% appearing once. The specimen sequenced was PBMCs. The source of these receptors is a woman between 18 and 30 years old in good health and CMV-seronegative.

The chain has TRBV9 and TRBJ2-7; 8 bases are shared with TRBD1. The length of the CDR3 is 16 residues. J lost 0 bases, V lost 4 bases, and 9 bases had no gene match. Germline CDR1 reads SGDLS; CDR2 reads YYNGEE. The CDR3 DNA reads TGTGCCAGCAGCACAACCGCCGGGACAGGCTCCTACGAGCAGTACTTC. Translation: CASSTTAGTGSYEQYF.

The V call is TRBV4-1, the J call TRBJ1-3, with D tentatively TRBD1 (5 bases). V lost 2 bases, J lost 4 bases, and 12 bases lay in between. Germline loops: CDR1 MGHRA, CDR2 YSYEKL. The CDR3 has 15 residues. The CDR3 nucleotides are TGCGCCAGCAGCCAACCGACAGACAAAGGAAACACCATATATTTT. As protein: CASSQPTDKGNTIYF.

J is TRBJ2-5 and V is TRBV5-1, with D unresolved. The CDR3 loop spans 14 amino acids. V lost 7 bases, J lost 5 bases, and 18 bases lay in between. The V gene's germline CDR1 is SGHRS and CDR2 YFSETQ. As DNA, the CDR3 is TGCGCCAGCTATGCCCAAGACGGGTCGGAGACCCAGTACTTC. Translating it yields CASYAQDGSETQYF.

V gene TRBV28 combines with J gene TRBJ2-2; D may be TRBD1 (6 bases). CDR1 and CDR2 (germline): MDHEN, SYDVKM. The CDR3 loop spans 14 amino acids. V lost 2 bases and J lost 6, with 10 bases in between. The CDR3 DNA follows: TGTGCCAGCAGTTTACCACAGGGTCCCGGGGAGCTGTTTTTT. The encoded protein is CASSLPQGPGELFF.

The chain recombines TRBV28 with TRBJ1-1, with 7 bases lining up with TRBD1. Germline V gene lookup returns CDR1 MDHEN and CDR2 SYDVKM. The CDR3 covers 14 residues. V dropped 6 bases and J dropped 0; count of bases not matched to a gene: 4. The CDR3 spells CASSHRGMNTEAFF. DNA for the CDR3: TGTGCCAGCAGCCACAGGGGCATGAACACTGAAGCTTTCTTT.

This chain uses TRBV5-6 with TRBJ2-7, with D possibly matching TRBD2 (5 bases). The V end lost 1 base, the J end lost 3 bases, and 17 bases lay between the germline ends. Germline CDR1 and CDR2: SGHDT and YYEEEE. This CDR3 region has 16 residues. The CDR3 spells CASSLSLRTPNYEQYF. CDR3 coding DNA: TGTGCCAGCAGCTTGTCCCTCCGGACTCCCAACTACGAGCAGTACTTC.

V usage is TRBV19 and J usage is TRBJ2-5, with 7 bases aligning to TRBD1. The CDR3 is 13 residues long. V lost 6 bases, J lost 2 bases, and 3 bases stayed unmatched. CDR1 is LNHDA, CDR2 SQIVND, per germline (reference sequence). CDR3 residues: CASSDREQETQYF. The CDR3, as DNA: TGTGCCAGTAGCGACAGGGAGCAAGAGACCCAGTACTTC.

The chain employs TRBV6-6 and TRBJ2-3, with D tentatively TRBD1 (5 bases). V was shortened by 4 bases and J by 5 bases, with 7 bases between the two germline ends. This CDR3 region has 12 residues. Germline assignment: CDR1 MNHNY and CDR2 SVGAGI (reference sequence). CDR3 region: CASSWQGDTQYF. The DNA of the CDR3 is TGTGCCAGCAGTTGGCAGGGAGATACGCAGTATTTT.

CDR3 nucleotides: TGTGCCATCAGTGGCCAGCGGGGGGTCACAGATACGCAGTATTTT. This codes for CAISGQRGVTDTQYF. The chain links TRBV10-3 to TRBJ2-3; 9 bases map to TRBD2. The V and J ends lost 4 bases and 2 bases, in that order; junction bases with no gene match: 4. Germline loops: CDR1 ENHRY, CDR2 SYGVKD. The CDR3 contains 15 residues.

This clone was recorded a few times. The chain carries TRBV6-4 and TRBJ2-3; 16 nucleotides agree with TRBD2. J was trimmed by 4 bases and V by 2 bases; bases with no gene match: 0. From germline, CDR1 is MRHNA and CDR2 SNTAGT. This CDR3 comprises 16 residues. The CDR3 DNA sequence: TGTGCCAGCAGTGACGGGACTAGCGGGGGGGCAGATACGCAGTATTTT. Its translation is CASSDGTSGGADTQYF.

The chain employs TRBV28 and TRBJ2-1; 8 bases align to TRBD1. In germline, CDR1 is MDHEN, CDR2 SYDVKM. CDR3 length: 13 amino acids. J gave up 9 bases and V 6 bases, and 7 bases lay outside the gene matches. CDR3 in DNA: TGTGCCAGCAGAGGGACAGGTGTAGGTGAGCAGTTCTTC. This translates into CASRGTGVGEQFF.

The genes are TRBV6-6 and TRBJ1-5, with D unresolved. This CDR3 is 14 amino acids long. Trimming cost V 2 bases and J 6 bases, with 11 bases left between them. Germline V gene lookup returns CDR1 MNHNY and CDR2 SVGAGI (reference sequence). The CDR3 sequence is CASSYRGGGQPQHF. Here the CDR3 DNA reads TGTGCCAGCAGTTACCGTGGCGGCGGTCAGCCCCAGCATTTT.

The rearrangement uses TRBV18 and TRBJ1-2; D possibly corresponds to TRBD1 (6 bases). CDR1 KGHSH and CDR2 LQKENI come from the germline V gene. Trimming stripped 3 bases from V and 1 base from J, with 12 bases between. The length of the CDR3 is 15 residues. The DNA for the CDR3 is TGTGCCAGCTCACCTGGGACGGACAGTAACTATGGCTACACCTTC. Translated, it gives CASSPGTDSNYGYTF. The entire variable domain, with the rest obtained from reference TRBV18 and TRBJ1-2, is as follows: NAGVMQNPRHLVRRRGQEARLRCSPMKGHSHVYWYRQLPEEGLKFMVYLQKENIIDESGMPKERFSAEFPKEGPSILRIQQVVRGDSAAYFCASSPGTDSNYGYTFGSGTRLTVV.

The rearrangement uses TRBV6-6 and TRBJ2-1; 8 nucleotides line up with TRBD2. The ends lost 6 bases at V and 4 bases at J; junction bases unmatched: 5. The germline gives CDR1 MNHNY, CDR2 SVGAGI (reference sequence). The CDR3 loop spans 14 amino acids. The CDR3 region has the DNA TGTGCCAGCAGGCGGGAGGATCTATACAATGAGCAGTTCTTC. Amino acid sequence: CASRREDLYNEQFF.

This chain links TRBV4-1 with TRBJ2-1; TRBD2 agrees at 11 bases. This CDR3 is built from 18 residues. CDR1 is MGHRA, CDR2 YSYEKL, per germline. The V gene end was trimmed by 4 bases and the J gene end by 2 bases; junction bases not matched to a gene: 10. The DNA for the CDR3 is TGCGCCAGCAGCCCCTTCCCGGGACTAGCGGAGACCTACAATGAGCAGTTCTTC. Translated: CASSPFPGLAETYNEQFF.

V and J are TRBV10-3 and TRBJ2-7; 8 bases are shared with TRBD1. The CDR3 spans 15 residues. Per the germline V gene, CDR1 is ENHRY and CDR2 is SYGVKD. J gave up 7 bases and V 3 bases, and 11 bases lay outside the gene matches. For the CDR3, the DNA is TGTGCCATCAGTGATCCCGACAGGGGAGGTGGGGAGCAGTACTTC. Translation gives CAISDPDRGGGEQYF.

This rearrangement joins TRBV6-9 to TRBJ2-7; 7 bases match TRBD1. V lost 6 bases, J lost 2 bases, and 25 bases stayed unmatched. Germline V CDR1 and CDR2: MNHGY, SVAAGI. The CDR3 is 20 amino acids. Here the CDR3 reads CASSLKICDGWGQRPYEQYV. CDR3 DNA sequence: TGTGCCAGCAGCCTCAAGATATGTGACGGGTGGGGACAGCGTCCCTACGAGCAGTACGTC.

The V gene is TRBV5-1, the J gene TRBJ1-2; D is possibly TRBD1 (5 bases). The germline V gene encodes CDR1 SGHRS and CDR2 YFSETQ. This CDR3 has 16 amino acids. V lost 0 bases and J 4 bases, leaving 16 bases between the germline ends. The CDR3 DNA reads as TGCGCCAGCAGCTTGGAAATGGGAGGGGAGGCCTATGGCTACACCTTC. It codes for CASSLEMGGEAYGYTF.

J is TRBJ1-6 and V is TRBV7-2; the match to TRBD1 covers 8 bases. The CDR3 is made up of 14 amino acids. The J segment lost 8 bases and the V segment lost 5 bases, leaving 5 bases of the junction unmatched. Per germline, CDR1 SGHTA and CDR2 FQGNSA. The CDR3: CASSPDRVDSPLHF. The DNA for the CDR3 is TGTGCCAGCAGCCCGGACAGGGTTGATTCACCCCTCCACTTT.

This rearrangement joins TRBV28 to TRBJ2-1, with 10 bases lining up with TRBD2. The CDR3 is 14 amino acids. Looked up from germline, CDR1 is MDHEN and CDR2 is SYDVKM. With 6 bases clipped from V and 9 bases from J, the junction kept 8 bases outside the gene matches. In nucleotides, the CDR3 is TGTGCCAGCAGGGGCCCACTAGCGGGGTTTGAGCAGTTCTTC. It yields the protein CASRGPLAGFEQFF. The variable domain in full, completed from reference TRBV28 and TRBJ2-1, reads DVKVTQSSRYLVKRTGEKVFLECVQDMDHENMFWYRQDPGLGLRLIYFSYDVKMKEKGDIPEGYSVSREKKERFSLILESASTNQTSMYLCASRGPLAGFEQFFGPGTRLTVL.

The chain combines TRBV7-2 with TRBJ1-5; D perhaps matches TRBD1 (5 bases). CDR1 is SGHTA, CDR2 FQGNSA, per germline. This CDR3 is 16 amino acids long. Trimming removed 5 bases from V and 4 bases from J, with 18 bases in between. Here the CDR3 reads CASSPSAAGWNQPQHF. The CDR3 DNA sequence: TGTGCCAGCAGCCCCAGCGCGGCAGGGTGGAATCAGCCCCAGCATTTT.